Following are 9 T cell receptor beta chains from one sample sequenced in a study of cytomegalovirus exposure and HLA in healthy donors. The PCR had 60 Vbeta and 13 Jbeta primers. TCRdb keeps only in-frame clones here, not all; method: immunoSEQ multiplex PCR. The table includes about 150,000 clones, approximately 60% detected once. Sequenced material: PBMCs. The receptors originated from a woman between 40 and 55 years old in good health and CMV-seronegative.

The chain employs TRBV7-2 and TRBJ1-1, with 7 bases lining up with TRBD1. The CDR3 extends over 15 amino acids. The junction had 5 bases not matched to a gene; V was cut back by 3 bases and J by 1 base. Germline CDR1 is SGHTA and CDR2 is FQGNSA. The CDR3 DNA is TGTGCCAGCAGCTTGACAGGGCAGAGGAACACTGAAGCTTTCTTT. It encodes CASSLTGQRNTEAFF.

The chain employs TRBV10-3 and TRBJ1-5; 7 nucleotides match TRBD1. The junction had 0 bases not matched to a gene; V was cut back by 0 bases and J by 7 bases. The CDR3 totals 13 residues. CDR1 ENHRY and CDR2 SYGVKD come from the germline V gene. The CDR3 nucleotides are TGTGCCATCAGTGAGTCGACAGGGCAGCCCCAGCATTTT. Amino acid sequence: CAISESTGQPQHF.

The chain joins TRBV6-5 to TRBJ2-3; TRBD2 is a possible D gene (6 bases). The V gene lost 6 bases and the J gene lost 2 bases, with 15 bases spanning the gap. This CDR3 is built from 15 residues. Germline V lookup: CDR1 MNHEY, CDR2 SVGAGI. Here the CDR3 DNA reads TGTGCCAGCAGCCTTAGCGGATACCCCACAGATACGCAGTATTTT. It yields the protein CASSLSGYPTDTQYF.

The chain has TRBV18 and TRBJ1-2, with TRBD1 matching 8 bases. Germline CDR1 is KGHSH and CDR2 is LQKENI. Unmatched junction bases numbered 6, after V lost 3 bases and J lost 0 bases. The CDR3 consists of 16 residues. The CDR3 DNA reads TGTGCCAGCTCACCCCCGAACAGGGGGGCTAACTATGGCTACACCTTC. It is translated as CASSPPNRGANYGYTF.

This chain's CDR3 is CASSEYGTGGAYIEKLFF. The CDR3 DNA sequence: TGTGCCAGCAGTGAATATGGGACAGGGGGCGCGTATATTGAAAAACTGTTTTTT. The V call is TRBV25-1, the J call TRBJ1-4; 12 bases are shared with TRBD1. The trim removed 0 bases at V and 7 bases at J, leaving 9 bases unmatched. The CDR3 is 18 amino acids. Germline CDR1 MGHDK, CDR2 SYGVNS.

V and J are TRBV10-3 and TRBJ2-3; 9 nucleotides match TRBD1. CDR1 and CDR2 from the germline V gene are ENHRY and SYGVKD. The CDR3 spans 16 residues. V was pared by 8 bases and J by 0 bases, with 9 bases of the junction left unmatched. CDR3 amino acids: CAISVSGTGSTDTQYF. The CDR3 DNA reads as TGTGCCATCTCAGTGTCCGGGACAGGGAGCACAGATACGCAGTATTTT.

This rearrangement joins TRBV4-1 to TRBJ1-5; TRBD1 agrees at 7 bases. CDR3 size: 16 residues. Trimming removed 0 bases from V and 6 bases from J; junction bases left unmatched: 8. Germline loops: CDR1 MGHRA, CDR2 YSYEKL. The CDR3 reads CASSQDLEQGSQPQHF. The CDR3, as DNA: TGCGCCAGCAGCCAAGATCTAGAACAGGGGAGTCAGCCCCAGCATTTT.

The CDR3 sequence: CASSHLTGEGTEAFF. In nucleotides, the CDR3 is TGCGCCAGCAGCCATCTGACAGGGGAGGGCACTGAAGCTTTCTTT. The chain employs TRBV4-1 and TRBJ1-1; TRBD1 aligns across 8 bases. In germline, CDR1 is MGHRA, CDR2 YSYEKL. V dropped 3 bases and J dropped 4; count of bases not matched to a gene: 7. CDR3 size: 15 residues.

V and J are TRBV30 and TRBJ1-4; D not certain. This CDR3 comprises 11 residues. Trimming cost V 2 bases and J 8 bases, with 6 bases left between them. Per germline, CDR1 GTSNPN and CDR2 SVGIG (reference sequence). The DNA for the CDR3 is TGTGCCTGGAGTTGGGAGGAAAAACTGTTTTTT. Encoded protein: CAWSWEEKLFF.